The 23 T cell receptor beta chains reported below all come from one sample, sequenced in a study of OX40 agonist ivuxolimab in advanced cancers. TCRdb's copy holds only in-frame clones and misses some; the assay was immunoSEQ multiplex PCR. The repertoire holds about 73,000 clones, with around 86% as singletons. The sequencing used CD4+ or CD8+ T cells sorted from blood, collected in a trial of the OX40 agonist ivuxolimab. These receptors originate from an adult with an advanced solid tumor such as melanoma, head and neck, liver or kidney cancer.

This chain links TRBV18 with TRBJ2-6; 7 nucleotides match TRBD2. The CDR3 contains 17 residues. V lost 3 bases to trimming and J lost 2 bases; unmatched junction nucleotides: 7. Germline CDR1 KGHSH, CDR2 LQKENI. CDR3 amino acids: CASSPSRGTPGANVLTF. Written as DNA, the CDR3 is TGTGCCAGCTCACCGTCGCGGGGGACTCCTGGGGCCAACGTCCTGACTTTC.

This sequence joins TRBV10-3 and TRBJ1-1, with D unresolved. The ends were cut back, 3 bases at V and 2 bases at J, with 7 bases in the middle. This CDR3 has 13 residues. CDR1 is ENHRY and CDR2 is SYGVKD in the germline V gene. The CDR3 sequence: CAISESRNTEAFF. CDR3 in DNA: TGTGCCATCAGTGAAAGCAGAAACACTGAAGCTTTCTTT.

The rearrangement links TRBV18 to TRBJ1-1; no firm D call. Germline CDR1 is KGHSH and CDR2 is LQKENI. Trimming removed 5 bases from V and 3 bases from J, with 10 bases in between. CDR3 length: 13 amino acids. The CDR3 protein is CASSSSQYTEAFF. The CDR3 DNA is TGTGCCAGCTCATCCTCCCAATACACTGAAGCTTTCTTT.

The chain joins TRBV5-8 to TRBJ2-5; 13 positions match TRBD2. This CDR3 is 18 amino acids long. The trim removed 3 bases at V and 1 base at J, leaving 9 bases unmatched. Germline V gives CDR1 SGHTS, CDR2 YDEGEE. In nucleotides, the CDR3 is TGTGCCAGCAGCTCCATCAGGCGGACTAGCGGGAGCCAAGAGACCCAGTACTTC. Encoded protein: CASSSIRRTSGSQETQYF.

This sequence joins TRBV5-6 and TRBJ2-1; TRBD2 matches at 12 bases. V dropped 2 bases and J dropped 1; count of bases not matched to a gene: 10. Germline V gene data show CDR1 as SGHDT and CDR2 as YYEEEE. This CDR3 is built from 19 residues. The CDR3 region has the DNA TGTGCCAGCAGCTTATGGCTAGCGGGGGGGGCCGGGTCCTACAATGAGCAGTTCTTC. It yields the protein CASSLWLAGGAGSYNEQFF.

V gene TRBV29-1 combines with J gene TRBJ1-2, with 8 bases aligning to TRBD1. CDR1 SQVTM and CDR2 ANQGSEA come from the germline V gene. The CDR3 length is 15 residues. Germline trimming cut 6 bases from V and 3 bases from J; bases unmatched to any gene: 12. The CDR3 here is CSVERAGGWDYGYTF. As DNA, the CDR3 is TGCAGCGTGGAGAGGGCAGGGGGCTGGGACTATGGCTACACCTTC. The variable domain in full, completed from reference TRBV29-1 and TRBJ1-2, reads SAVISQKPSRDICQRGTSLTIQCQVDSQVTMMFWYRQQPGQSLTLIATANQGSEATYESGFVIDKFPISRPNLTFSTLTVSNMSPEDSSIYLCSVERAGGWDYGYTFGSGTRLTVV.

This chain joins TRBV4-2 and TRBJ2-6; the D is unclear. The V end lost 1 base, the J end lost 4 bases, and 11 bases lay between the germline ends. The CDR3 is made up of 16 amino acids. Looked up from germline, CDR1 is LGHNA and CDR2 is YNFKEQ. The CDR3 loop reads CASSQAVGSGANVLTF. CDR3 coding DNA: TGTGCCAGCAGCCAAGCGGTAGGGTCCGGGGCCAACGTCCTGACTTTC.

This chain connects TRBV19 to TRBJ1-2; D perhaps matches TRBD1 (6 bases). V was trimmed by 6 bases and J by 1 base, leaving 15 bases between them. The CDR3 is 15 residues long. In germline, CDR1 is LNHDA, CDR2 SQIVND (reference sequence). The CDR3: CASREQGLLNYGYTF. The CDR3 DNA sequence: TGTGCCAGTAGGGAACAGGGCCTTCTTAACTATGGCTACACCTTC.

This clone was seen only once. DNA of the CDR3: TGTGCCAGCACAGACACCGGGGAGCTGTTTTTT. It translates to CASTDTGELFF. The V and J genes are TRBV2 and TRBJ2-2; no reliable D call. The CDR3 is 11 amino acids. Trimming took 7 bases from V and 3 from J, leaving 3 bases between them. The germline V gene encodes CDR1 SNHLY and CDR2 FYNNEI.

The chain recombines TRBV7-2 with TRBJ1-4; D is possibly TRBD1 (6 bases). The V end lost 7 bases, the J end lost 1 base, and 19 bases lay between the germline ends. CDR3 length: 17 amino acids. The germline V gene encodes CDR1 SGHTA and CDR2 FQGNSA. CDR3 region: CASTKRGGLGTNEKLFF. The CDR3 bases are TGTGCCAGCACCAAGAGGGGGGGGTTGGGAACTAATGAAAAACTGTTTTTT. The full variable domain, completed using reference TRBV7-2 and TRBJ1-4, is GAGVSQSPSNKVTEKGKDVELRCDPISGHTALYWYRQSLGQGLEFLIYFQGNSAPDKSGLPSDRFSAERTGGSVSTLTIQRTQQEDSAVYLCASTKRGGLGTNEKLFFGSGTQLSVL.

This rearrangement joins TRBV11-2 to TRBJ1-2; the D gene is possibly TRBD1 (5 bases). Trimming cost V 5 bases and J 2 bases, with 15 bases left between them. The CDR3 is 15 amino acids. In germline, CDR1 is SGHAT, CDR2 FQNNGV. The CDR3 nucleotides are TGTGCCAGCAGCAATCTAGGGGTTCTCAACTATGGCTACACCTTC. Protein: CASSNLGVLNYGYTF.

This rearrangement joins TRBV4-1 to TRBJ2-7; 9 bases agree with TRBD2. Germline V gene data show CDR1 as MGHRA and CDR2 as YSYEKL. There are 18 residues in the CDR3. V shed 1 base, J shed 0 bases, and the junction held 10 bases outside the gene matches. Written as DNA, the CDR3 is TGCGCCAGCAGCCAAGGTCCTCTCCAGCGGGGGGCCTCCTACGAGCAGTACTTC. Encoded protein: CASSQGPLQRGASYEQYF.

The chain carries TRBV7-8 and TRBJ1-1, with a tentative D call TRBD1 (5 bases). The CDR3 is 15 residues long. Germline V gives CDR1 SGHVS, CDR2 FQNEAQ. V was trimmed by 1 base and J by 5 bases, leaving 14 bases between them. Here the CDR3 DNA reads TGTGCCAGCAGCTTAGGGGGGACGGGTGAAACTGAAGCTTTCTTT. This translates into CASSLGGTGETEAFF.

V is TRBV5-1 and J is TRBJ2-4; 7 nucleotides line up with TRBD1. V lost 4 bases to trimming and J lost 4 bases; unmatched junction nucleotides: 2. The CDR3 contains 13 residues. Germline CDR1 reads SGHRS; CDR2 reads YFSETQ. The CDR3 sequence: CASSPGQKNIQYF. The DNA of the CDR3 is TGCGCCAGCAGCCCGGGACAGAAAAACATTCAGTACTTC.

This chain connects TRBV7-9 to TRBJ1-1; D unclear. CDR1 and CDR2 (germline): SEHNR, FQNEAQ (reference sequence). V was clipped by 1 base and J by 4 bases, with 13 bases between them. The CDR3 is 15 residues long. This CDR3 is CASSLEIGRGTEAFF. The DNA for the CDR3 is TGTGCCAGCAGCTTAGAGATAGGGCGGGGCACTGAAGCTTTCTTT.

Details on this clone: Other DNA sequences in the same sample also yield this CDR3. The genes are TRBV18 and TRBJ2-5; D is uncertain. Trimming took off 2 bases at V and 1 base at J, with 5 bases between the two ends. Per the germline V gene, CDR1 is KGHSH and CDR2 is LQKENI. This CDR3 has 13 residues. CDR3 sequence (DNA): TGTGCCAGCTCACCAGGGCCCCAAGAGACCCAGTACTTC. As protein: CASSPGPQETQYF.

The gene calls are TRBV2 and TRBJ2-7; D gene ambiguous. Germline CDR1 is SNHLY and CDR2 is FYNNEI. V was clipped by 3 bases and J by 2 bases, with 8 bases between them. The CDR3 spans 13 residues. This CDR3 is CASSDNLAYEQYF. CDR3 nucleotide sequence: TGTGCCAGCAGTGACAACCTCGCCTACGAGCAGTACTTC.

The CDR3 coding sequence is TGTGCCAGCAGTCGTCAACAGGGCTATGGAAACACCATATATTTT. It is translated as CASSRQQGYGNTIYF. The chain links TRBV6-5 to TRBJ1-3, with D possibly TRBD1 on 6 matching bases. This CDR3 region has 15 residues. The germline V and J ends were trimmed by 5 bases and 3 bases, with 14 bases remaining between them. Germline lookup yields CDR1 MNHEY and CDR2 SVGAGI.

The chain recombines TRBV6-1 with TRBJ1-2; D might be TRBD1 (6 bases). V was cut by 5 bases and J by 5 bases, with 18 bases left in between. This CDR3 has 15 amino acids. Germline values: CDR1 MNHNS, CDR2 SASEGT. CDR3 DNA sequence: TGTGCCAGCAGTCCGAACAGGGCGAAGGGTTATGGCTACACCTTC. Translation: CASSPNRAKGYGYTF.

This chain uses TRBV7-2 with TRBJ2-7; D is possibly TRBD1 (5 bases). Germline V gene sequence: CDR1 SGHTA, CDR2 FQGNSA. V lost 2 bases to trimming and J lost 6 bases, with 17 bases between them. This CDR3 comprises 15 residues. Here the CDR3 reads CASSLSQGGFGEQYF. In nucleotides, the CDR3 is TGTGCCAGCAGCTTATCCCAGGGTGGTTTTGGCGAGCAGTACTTC.

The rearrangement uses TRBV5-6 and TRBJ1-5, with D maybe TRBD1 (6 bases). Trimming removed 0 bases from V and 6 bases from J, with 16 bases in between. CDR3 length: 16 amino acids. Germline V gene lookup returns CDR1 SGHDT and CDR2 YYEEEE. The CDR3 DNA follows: TGTGCCAGCAGCTTGGCTCGGTTGGCGGACAGTCAGCCCCAGCATTTT. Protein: CASSLARLADSQPQHF.

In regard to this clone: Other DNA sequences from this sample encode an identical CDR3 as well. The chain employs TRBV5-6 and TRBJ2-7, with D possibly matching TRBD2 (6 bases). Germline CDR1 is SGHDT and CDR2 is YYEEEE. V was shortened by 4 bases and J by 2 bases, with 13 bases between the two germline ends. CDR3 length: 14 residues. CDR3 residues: CASSPGEVPYEQYF. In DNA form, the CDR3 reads TGTGCCAGCAGCCCCGGGGAGGTACCCTACGAGCAGTACTTC.

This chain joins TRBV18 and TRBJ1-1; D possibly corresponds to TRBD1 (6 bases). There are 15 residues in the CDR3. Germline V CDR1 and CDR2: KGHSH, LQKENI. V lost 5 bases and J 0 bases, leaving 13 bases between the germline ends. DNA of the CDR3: TGTGCCAGCTCATCCCCGACAGGAATGAACACTGAAGCTTTCTTT. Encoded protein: CASSSPTGMNTEAFF.